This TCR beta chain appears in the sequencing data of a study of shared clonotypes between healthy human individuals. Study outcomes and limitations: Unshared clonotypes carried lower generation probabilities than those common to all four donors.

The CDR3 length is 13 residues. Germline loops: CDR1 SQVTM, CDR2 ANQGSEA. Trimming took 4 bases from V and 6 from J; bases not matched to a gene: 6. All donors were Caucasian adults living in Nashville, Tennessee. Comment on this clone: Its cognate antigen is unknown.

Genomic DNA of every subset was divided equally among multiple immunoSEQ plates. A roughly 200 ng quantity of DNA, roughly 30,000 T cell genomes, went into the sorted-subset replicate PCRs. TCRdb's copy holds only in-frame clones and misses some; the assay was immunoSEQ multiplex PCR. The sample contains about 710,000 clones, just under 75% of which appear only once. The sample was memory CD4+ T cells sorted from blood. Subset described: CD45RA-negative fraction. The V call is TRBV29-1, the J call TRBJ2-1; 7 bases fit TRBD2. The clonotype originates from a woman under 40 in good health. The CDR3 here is CSVAQGGLNEQFF. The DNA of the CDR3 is TGCAGCGTTGCGCAGGGAGGGCTCAATGAGCAGTTCTTC.